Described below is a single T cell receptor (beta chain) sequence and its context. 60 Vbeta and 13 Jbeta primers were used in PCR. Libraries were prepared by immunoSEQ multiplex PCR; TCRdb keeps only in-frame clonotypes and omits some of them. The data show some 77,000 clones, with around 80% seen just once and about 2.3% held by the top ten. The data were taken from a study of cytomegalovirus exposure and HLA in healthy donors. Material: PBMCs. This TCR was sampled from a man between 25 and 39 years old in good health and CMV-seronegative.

The CDR3 here is CASRIGLNEQFF. The CDR3 DNA reads as TGTGCCAGCAGGATTGGGCTTAATGAGCAGTTCTTC. The V and J genes are TRBV28 and TRBJ2-1; D gene ambiguous. V gave up 6 bases and J gave up 7 bases, with 10 bases separating them. Per the germline V gene, CDR1 is MDHEN and CDR2 is SYDVKM. The CDR3 is 12 amino acids.